One and the same sample provided the 18 T cell receptor beta chains below, sequenced in a study of cytomegalovirus exposure and HLA in healthy donors. PCR employed 60 Vbeta and 13 Jbeta primers. The protocol was immunoSEQ multiplex PCR, while the TCRdb copy is restricted to in-frame clones and leaves out a portion. The top ten hold 2.6% of the sample, which has under 130,000 clones, 74% seen once. The sequencing sample was made of PBMCs. These receptors all stem from a man in his forties or fifties in good health and CMV-seropositive.

V gene TRBV11-2 combines with J gene TRBJ2-5, with D perhaps matching TRBD2 (7 bases). The CDR3 has 15 amino acids. V was shortened by 5 bases and J by 2 bases, with 15 bases between the two germline ends. Germline loops: CDR1 SGHAT, CDR2 FQNNGV. The CDR3: CASSIGGGLQETQYF. The CDR3 coding sequence is TGTGCCAGCAGCATAGGCGGGGGCCTTCAAGAGACCCAGTACTTC.

The CDR3: CASSVTGTGEKLFF. CDR3 sequence (DNA): TGTGCCAGCAGCGTTACAGGGACGGGTGAAAAACTGTTTTTT. The chain carries TRBV11-2 and TRBJ1-4; TRBD1 is a possible D gene (6 bases). The CDR3 runs to 14 residues. The germline gives CDR1 SGHAT, CDR2 FQNNGV. V was trimmed by 5 bases and J by 7 bases, leaving 14 bases between them.

The chain employs TRBV4-1 and TRBJ1-2, with 7 bases identical to TRBD1. The length of the CDR3 is 13 residues. Per germline, CDR1 MGHRA and CDR2 YSYEKL. The V and J ends lost 2 bases and 4 bases, in that order; junction bases with no gene match: 1. CDR3 sequence reads: CASSQRQGYGYTF. CDR3 nucleotides: TGCGCCAGCAGCCAAAGACAGGGCTATGGCTACACCTTC.

The chain employs TRBV5-1 and TRBJ2-2; 11 positions agree with TRBD2. This CDR3 contains 16 residues. V shed 4 bases, J shed 6 bases, and the junction held 8 bases outside the gene matches. In germline, CDR1 is SGHRS, CDR2 YFSETQ. CDR3 amino acids: CASSGGLADQSGELFF. In DNA form, the CDR3 reads TGCGCCAGCAGCGGGGGACTAGCGGACCAGTCCGGGGAGCTGTTTTTT.

This clone was counted ten times or more. The chain has TRBV9 and TRBJ1-1, with D unclear. Germline values: CDR1 SGDLS, CDR2 YYNGEE. V was clipped by 4 bases and J by 0 bases, with 19 bases between them. The CDR3 contains 17 residues. CDR3 DNA: TGTGCCAGCAGCACCCACAGTGACCCAGCCATGAACACTGAAGCTTTCTTT. Protein product: CASSTHSDPAMNTEAFF. The full variable domain, rest sourced from reference TRBV9 and TRBJ1-1, is DSGVTQTPKHLITATGQRVTLRCSPRSGDLSVYWYQQSLDQGLQFLIQYYNGEERAKGNILERFSAQQFPDLHSELNLSSLELGDSALYFCASSTHSDPAMNTEAFFGQGTRLTVV.

This clone was recorded at least ten times. CDR3 protein: CASSVGSGPGNYGYTF. The CDR3 DNA sequence: TGTGCCAGCAGTGTTGGTTCCGGGCCGGGGAACTATGGCTACACCTTC. The chain couples TRBV6-1 to TRBJ1-2; D call uncertain. Germline V gene sequence: CDR1 MNHNS, CDR2 SASEGT. This CDR3 is built from 16 residues. The V end was cut by 4 bases, the J end by 2 bases, with 17 bases between.

A few counts support this clone. The chain employs TRBV19 and TRBJ2-3; tentative D call: TRBD2 (6 bases). V was trimmed by 8 bases and J by 6 bases, leaving 15 bases between them. The CDR3 runs 13 residues. Germline V CDR1 and CDR2: LNHDA, SQIVND (reference sequence). The CDR3: CASVGWEADTQYF. The CDR3 DNA is TGTGCCAGTGTTGGATGGGAGGCTGATACGCAGTATTTT.

The chain carries TRBV5-1 and TRBJ2-3, with D possibly being TRBD2 (6 bases). There are 14 residues in the CDR3. From germline, CDR1 is SGHRS and CDR2 YFSETQ. Between the trimmed V and J ends, which lost 4 bases and 4 bases, there was a span of 13 bases. The CDR3 loop reads CASSAGTVSDTQYF. CDR3 DNA: TGCGCCAGCAGCGCGGGGACCGTCTCAGATACGCAGTATTTT.

The chain couples TRBV6-1 to TRBJ2-1; D not resolved. V lost 4 bases and J lost 7, with 2 bases in between. Looked up from germline, CDR1 is MNHNS and CDR2 is SASEGT. The CDR3 consists of 10 residues. CDR3 in DNA: TGTGCCAGCAGTGCGAATGAGCAGTTCTTC. This sequence encodes CASSANEQFF.

This sequence joins TRBV19 and TRBJ1-5, with D maybe TRBD1 (6 bases). The CDR3 length is 13 residues. Trimming stripped 6 bases from V and 4 bases from J, with 10 bases between. Germline values: CDR1 LNHDA, CDR2 SQIVND (reference sequence). The CDR3 is CASRRQANQPQHF. The CDR3 DNA sequence: TGTGCCAGTAGAAGACAGGCAAATCAGCCCCAGCATTTT.

This clone has only a few counts. The gene calls are TRBV5-1 and TRBJ2-1, with D possibly TRBD2 on 5 matching bases. Germline CDR1 and CDR2: SGHRS and YFSETQ. This CDR3 is 14 amino acids long. V was cut by 5 bases and J by 5 bases, with 14 bases left in between. The CDR3 bases are TGCGCCAGCAGAGTAAGCGGAACAAACAATGAGCAGTTCTTC. Protein product: CASRVSGTNNEQFF.

CDR3 in amino acids: CASGSRGLGEQYF. Here the CDR3 DNA reads TGTGCCAGCGGGTCCAGGGGGCTGGGCGAGCAGTACTTC. The chain joins TRBV5-4 to TRBJ2-5; 8 bases are a match to TRBD1. The DNA end is a closer match to TRBJ2-7, so the J assignment may be wrong. From germline, CDR1 is SGHNT and CDR2 YYREEE (reference sequence). The CDR3 length is 13 residues.

V gene TRBV2 combines with J gene TRBJ2-5; tentative D call: TRBD1 (5 bases). Near its end, the DNA agrees better with TRBJ2-7, so the J call may be wrong. Germline V gene data show CDR1 as SNHLY and CDR2 as FYNNEI. This CDR3 has 13 amino acids. CDR3 loop: CASGWGTGFEQYF. The CDR3 DNA reads as TGTGCCAGCGGGTGGGGTACAGGCTTCGAGCAGTACTTC.

The gene calls are TRBV18 and TRBJ2-5; D may be TRBD2 (5 bases). This CDR3 has 13 residues. Germline CDR1 KGHSH, CDR2 LQKENI. V was shortened by 5 bases and J by 4 bases, with 11 bases between the two germline ends. For the CDR3, the DNA is TGTGCCAGCTCAGACGGGAATTCAGAGACCCAGTACTTC. Amino acids: CASSDGNSETQYF.

This clone was seen more than once but under ten times. V and J are TRBV5-1 and TRBJ2-1, with D possibly being TRBD1 (6 bases). V dropped 0 bases and J dropped 4 bases, with 8 bases sitting between them. CDR1 SGHRS and CDR2 YFSETQ come from the germline V gene. The CDR3 runs 14 residues. The DNA of the CDR3 is TGCGCCAGCAGCTTGGGGGGGCCTTACAATGAGCAGTTCTTC. Amino acid sequence: CASSLGGPYNEQFF. The variable domain in full, with the rest retrieved from reference TRBV5-1 and TRBJ2-1, is KAGVTQTPRYLIKTRGQQVTLSCSPISGHRSVSWYQQTPGQGLQFLFEYFSETQRNKGNFPGRFSGRQFSNSRSEMNVSTLELGDSALYLCASSLGGPYNEQFFGPGTRLTVL.

The gene calls are TRBV5-1 and TRBJ2-1; D ambiguous. V was pared by 1 base and J by 10 bases, with 15 bases between. The CDR3 has 14 residues. The V gene's germline CDR1 is SGHRS and CDR2 YFSETQ. The CDR3 is CASSLSLPRREQFF. In DNA form, the CDR3 reads TGCGCCAGCAGCTTGTCACTGCCAAGGCGGGAGCAGTTCTTC.

The table lists this clone with a few counts. V gene TRBV27 combines with J gene TRBJ2-1; possibly TRBD2 for D (7 bases). The CDR3 extends over 16 amino acids. Germline V CDR1 and CDR2: MNHEY, SMNVEV (reference sequence). V gave up 7 bases and J gave up 1 base, with 17 bases separating them. CDR3 loop: CASTPGGRGSYNEQFF. CDR3 DNA sequence: TGTGCCAGCACCCCCGGGGGGCGGGGGTCCTACAATGAGCAGTTCTTC.

The chain is built from TRBV7-2 and TRBJ2-3; D perhaps matches TRBD2 (6 bases). CDR1 is SGHTA and CDR2 is FQGNSA in the germline V gene. CDR3 length equals 13 residues. Deletions cut 4 bases from V and 5 bases from J, with 10 bases between. CDR3 in DNA: TGTGCCAGCAGCTCCGCAGCGGGAGATACGCAGTATTTT. Translated: CASSSAAGDTQYF.